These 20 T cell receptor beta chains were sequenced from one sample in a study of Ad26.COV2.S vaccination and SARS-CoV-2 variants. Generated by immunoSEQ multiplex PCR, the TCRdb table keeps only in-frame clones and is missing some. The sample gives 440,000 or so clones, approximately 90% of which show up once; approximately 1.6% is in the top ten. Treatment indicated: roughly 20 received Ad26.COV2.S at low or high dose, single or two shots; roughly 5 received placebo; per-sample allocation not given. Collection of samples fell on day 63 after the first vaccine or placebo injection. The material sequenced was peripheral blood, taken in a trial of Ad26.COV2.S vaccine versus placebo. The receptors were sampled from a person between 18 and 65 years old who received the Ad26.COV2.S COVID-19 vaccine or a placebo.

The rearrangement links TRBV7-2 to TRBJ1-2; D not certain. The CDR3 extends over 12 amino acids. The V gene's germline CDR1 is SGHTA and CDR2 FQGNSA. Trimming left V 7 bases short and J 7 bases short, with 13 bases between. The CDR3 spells CASTLSESGYTF. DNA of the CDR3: TGTGCCAGCACCCTATCAGAATCTGGCTACACCTTC.

The DNA for the CDR3 is TGTGCCAGCAGCCGGGACGTCGGAACCTACGAGCAGTACTTC. Translated: CASSRDVGTYEQYF. The chain is built from TRBV6-2 or TRBV6-3 and TRBJ2-7; D may match TRBD1 or TRBD2 (5 bases each). CDR3 size: 14 residues. Trimming removed 6 bases from V and 2 bases from J, with 14 bases in between. Germline V gives CDR1 MNHEY, CDR2 SVGEGT.

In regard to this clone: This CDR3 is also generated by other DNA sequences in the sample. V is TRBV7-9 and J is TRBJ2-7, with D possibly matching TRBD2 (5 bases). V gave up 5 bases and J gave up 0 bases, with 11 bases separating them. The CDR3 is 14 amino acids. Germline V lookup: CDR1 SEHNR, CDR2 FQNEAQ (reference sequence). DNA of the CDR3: TGTGCCAGCAGCCCCGGACTGAGCTCCTACGAGCAGTACTTC. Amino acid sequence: CASSPGLSSYEQYF.

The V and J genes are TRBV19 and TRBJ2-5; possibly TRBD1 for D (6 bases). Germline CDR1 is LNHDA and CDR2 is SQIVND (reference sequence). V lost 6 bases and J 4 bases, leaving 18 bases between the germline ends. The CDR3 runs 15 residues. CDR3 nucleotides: TGTGCCAGTAGAGACCCGGGACACATGGGAGAGACCCAGTACTTC. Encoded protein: CASRDPGHMGETQYF.

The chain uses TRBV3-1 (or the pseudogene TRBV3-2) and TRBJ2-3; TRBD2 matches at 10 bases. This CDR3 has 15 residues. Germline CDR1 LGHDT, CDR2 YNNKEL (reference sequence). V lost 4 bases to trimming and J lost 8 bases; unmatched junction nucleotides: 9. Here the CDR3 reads CASSLSGGAVSTQYF. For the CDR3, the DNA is TGTGCCAGCAGCCTGAGCGGGGGGGCCGTAAGTACGCAGTATTTT.

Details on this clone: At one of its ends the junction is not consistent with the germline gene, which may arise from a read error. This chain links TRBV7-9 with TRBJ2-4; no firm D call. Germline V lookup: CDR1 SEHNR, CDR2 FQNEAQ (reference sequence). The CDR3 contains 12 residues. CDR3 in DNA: TGTGCCAGCAGCTTAGCCCAAAACATTCAGTACTTC. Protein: CASSLAQNIQYF.

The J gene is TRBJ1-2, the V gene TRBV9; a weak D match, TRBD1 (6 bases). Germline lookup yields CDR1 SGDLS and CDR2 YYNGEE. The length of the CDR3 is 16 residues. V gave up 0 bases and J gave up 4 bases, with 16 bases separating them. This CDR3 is CASSVVGGPTTYGYTF. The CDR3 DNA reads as TGTGCCAGCAGCGTAGTCGGGGGCCCGACTACCTATGGCTACACCTTC.

CDR3: CASSLAGDRGGNEQFF. Here the CDR3 DNA reads TGCGCCAGCAGCTTGGCAGGGGACAGGGGTGGTAATGAGCAGTTCTTC. V usage is TRBV5-1 and J usage is TRBJ2-1; 10 nucleotides align to TRBD1. The CDR3 runs 16 residues. Germline CDR1 and CDR2: SGHRS and YFSETQ. With 0 bases clipped from V and 7 bases from J, the junction kept 7 bases outside the gene matches.

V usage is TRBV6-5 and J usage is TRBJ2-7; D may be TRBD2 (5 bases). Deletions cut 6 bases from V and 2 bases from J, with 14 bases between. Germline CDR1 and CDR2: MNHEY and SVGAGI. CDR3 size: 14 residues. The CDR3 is CASRDSVTAYEQYF. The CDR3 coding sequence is TGTGCCAGCAGGGACTCCGTAACGGCCTACGAGCAGTACTTC.

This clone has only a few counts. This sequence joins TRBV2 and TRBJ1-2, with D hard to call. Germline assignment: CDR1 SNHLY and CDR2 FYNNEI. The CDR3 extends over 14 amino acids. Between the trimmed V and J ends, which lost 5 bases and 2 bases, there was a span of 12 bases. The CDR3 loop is CASSIMSVNYGYTF. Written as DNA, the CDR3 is TGTGCCAGCAGTATCATGTCGGTAAACTATGGCTACACCTTC.

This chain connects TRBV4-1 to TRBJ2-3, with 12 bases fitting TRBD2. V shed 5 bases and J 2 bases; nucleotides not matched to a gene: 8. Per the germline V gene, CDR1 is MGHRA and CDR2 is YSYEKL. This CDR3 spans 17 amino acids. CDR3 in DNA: TGCGCCAGCAGCGGCGGACTAGCGGGGCTCTTCACAGATACGCAGTATTTT. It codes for CASSGGLAGLFTDTQYF.

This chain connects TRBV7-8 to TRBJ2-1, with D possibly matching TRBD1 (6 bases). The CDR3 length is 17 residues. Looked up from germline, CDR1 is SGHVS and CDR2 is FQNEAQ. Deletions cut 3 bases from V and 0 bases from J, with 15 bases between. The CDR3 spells CASSLPESGHSYNEQFF. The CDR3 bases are TGTGCCAGCAGCTTGCCAGAGTCGGGACACTCCTACAATGAGCAGTTCTTC.

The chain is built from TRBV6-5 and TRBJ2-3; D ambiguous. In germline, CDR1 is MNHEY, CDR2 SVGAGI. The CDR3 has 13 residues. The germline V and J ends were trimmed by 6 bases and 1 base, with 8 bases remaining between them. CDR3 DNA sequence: TGTGCCAGCAGGACGGCCGGCACAGATACGCAGTATTTT. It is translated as CASRTAGTDTQYF.

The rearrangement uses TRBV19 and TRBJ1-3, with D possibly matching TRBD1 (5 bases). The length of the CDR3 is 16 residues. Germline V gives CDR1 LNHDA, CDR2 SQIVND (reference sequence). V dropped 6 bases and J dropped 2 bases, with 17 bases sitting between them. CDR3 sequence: CASSQSAGGAGNTIYF. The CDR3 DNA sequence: TGTGCCAGTAGCCAAAGCGCCGGGGGGGCTGGAAACACCATATATTTT.

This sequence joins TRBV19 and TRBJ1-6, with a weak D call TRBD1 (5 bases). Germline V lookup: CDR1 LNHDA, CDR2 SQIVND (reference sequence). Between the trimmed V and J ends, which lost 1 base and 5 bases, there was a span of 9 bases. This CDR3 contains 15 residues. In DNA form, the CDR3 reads TGTGCCAGTAGTATAGCAGACAGTGATAATTCACCCCTCCACTTT. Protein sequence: CASSIADSDNSPLHF.

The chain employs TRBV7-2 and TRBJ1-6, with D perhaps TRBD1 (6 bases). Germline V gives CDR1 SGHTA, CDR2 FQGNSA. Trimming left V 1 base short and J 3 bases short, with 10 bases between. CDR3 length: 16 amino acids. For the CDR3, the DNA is TGTGCCAGCAGCTTAGTGGGGGCAATCTATAATTCACCCCTCCACTTT. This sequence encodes CASSLVGAIYNSPLHF. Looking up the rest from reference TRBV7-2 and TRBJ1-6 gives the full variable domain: GAGVSQSPSNKVTEKGKDVELRCDPISGHTALYWYRQSLGQGLEFLIYFQGNSAPDKSGLPSDRFSAERTGGSVSTLTIQRTQQEDSAVYLCASSLVGAIYNSPLHFGNGTRLTVT.

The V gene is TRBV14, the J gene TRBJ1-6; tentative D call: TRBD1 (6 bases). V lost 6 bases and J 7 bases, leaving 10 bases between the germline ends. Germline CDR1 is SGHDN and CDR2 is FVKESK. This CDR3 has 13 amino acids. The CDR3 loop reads CASSRGANSPLHF. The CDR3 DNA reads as TGTGCCAGCAGTCGGGGGGCAAATTCACCCCTCCACTTT.

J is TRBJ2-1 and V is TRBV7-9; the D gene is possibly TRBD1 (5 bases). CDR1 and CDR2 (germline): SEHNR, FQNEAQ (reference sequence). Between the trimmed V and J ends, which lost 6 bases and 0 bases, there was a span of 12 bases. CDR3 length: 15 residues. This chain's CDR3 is CASREQEFSYNEQFF. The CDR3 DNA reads TGTGCCAGCAGAGAACAGGAATTCTCCTACAATGAGCAGTTCTTC.

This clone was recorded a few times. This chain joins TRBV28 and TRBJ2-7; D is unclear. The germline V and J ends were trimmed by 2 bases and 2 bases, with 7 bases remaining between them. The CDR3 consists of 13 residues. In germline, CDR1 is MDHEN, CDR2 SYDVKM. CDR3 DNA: TGTGCCAGCAGTTTAGGTTCCACCTACGAGCAGTACTTC. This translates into CASSLGSTYEQYF.

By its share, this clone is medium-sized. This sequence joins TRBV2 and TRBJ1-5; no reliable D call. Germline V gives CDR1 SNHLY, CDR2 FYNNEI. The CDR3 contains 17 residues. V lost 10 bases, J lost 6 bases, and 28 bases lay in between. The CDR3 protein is CATTPGLGVPPSQPQHF. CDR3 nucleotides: TGTGCCACCACTCCCGGCCTGGGAGTCCCCCCAAGTCAGCCCCAGCATTTT. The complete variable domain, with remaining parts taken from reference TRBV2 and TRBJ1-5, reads EPEVTQTPSHQVTQMGQEVILRCVPISNHLYFYWYRQILGQKVEFLVSFYNNEISEKSEIFDDQFSVERPDGSNFTLKIRSTKLEDSAMYFCATTPGLGVPPSQPQHFGDGTRLSIL.